Following are 21 T cell receptor beta chains from one sample sequenced in a study of vaccination effects on CD4 cells after COVID-19 (dated by TCRdb to the early 2020s). Receptors were amplified or captured by the immunoSEQ multiplex PCR assay. TCRdb carries this immuneACCESS record with in-frame sequences only. Its versions omit some clonotypes, under half of them owing to an unresolved V gene in the studies checked, with the rest unexplained. The sample contains roughly 48,000 clones, 65% to 80% of them found a single time. The ten largest make up roughly 5.1% of the sample. After less than 13 days of culture, CD4+ T cells were isolated with the EasySep CD4+ T cell isolation kit. These receptors lack a known antigen. Sequenced here: CD4+ T cells from PBMCs cultured without peptide, sampled before COVID-19 vaccination. These receptors all stem from a human donor who received a COVID-19 vaccine.

The V and J genes are TRBV18 and TRBJ1-4, with a weak D call TRBD1 (5 bases). Germline assignment: CDR1 KGHSH and CDR2 LQKENI. CDR3 length: 16 amino acids. V was trimmed by 5 bases and J by 2 bases, leaving 15 bases between them. CDR3 nucleotides: TGTGCCAGCTCATCAACCGGAGGGGTTACTAATGAAAAACTGTTTTTT. It yields the protein CASSSTGGVTNEKLFF.

The V gene is TRBV2, the J gene TRBJ2-7; TRBD1 or TRBD2 may be the D gene (5 bases each). CDR1 SNHLY and CDR2 FYNNEI come from the germline V gene. The CDR3 is 13 residues long. In nucleotides, the CDR3 is TGTGGGGGGAAGAGGTTGTGGTCCTACGAGCAGTACTTC. Amino acid sequence: CGGKRLWSYEQYF.

Of note for this clone: Other DNA sequences in the sample encode the same CDR3. This chain uses TRBV3-1 (or the pseudogene TRBV3-2) with TRBJ2-7; no clear D gene. The germline V gene has CDR1 LGHDT and CDR2 YNNKEL (reference sequence). The V end was cut by 1 base, the J end by 4 bases, with 2 bases between. CDR3 size: 11 residues. The CDR3 DNA follows: TGTGCCAGCAGCCAAGCGTACGAGCAGTACTTC. Protein sequence: CASSQAYEQYF.

This chain links TRBV7-9 with TRBJ1-2; D is perhaps TRBD1 (6 bases). Trimming removed 3 bases from V and 2 bases from J, with 10 bases in between. The CDR3 loop spans 14 amino acids. Germline V gene data show CDR1 as SEHNR and CDR2 as FQNEAQ (reference sequence). Written as DNA, the CDR3 is TGTGCCAGCAGCTTGTTAGGGACAAACTATGGCTACACCTTC. Encoded protein: CASSLLGTNYGYTF.

The gene calls are TRBV5-4 and TRBJ1-1; D not resolved. This CDR3 contains 13 residues. Per germline, CDR1 SGHNT and CDR2 YYREEE (reference sequence). Trimming removed 4 bases from V and 1 base from J, with 8 bases in between. CDR3 in amino acids: CASSVDPNTEAFF. CDR3 DNA sequence: TGTGCCAGCAGCGTCGACCCGAACACTGAAGCTTTCTTT.

The chain joins TRBV10-2 to TRBJ1-1, with TRBD1 identical over 8 bases. Germline V gene sequence: CDR1 WSHSY, CDR2 SAAADI. The CDR3 has 14 residues. With V trimmed by 5 bases and J by 5 bases, 7 bases remained unmatched. The CDR3 coding sequence is TGCGCCAGCAGTTTTGGACAGGGCGAAACTGAAGCTTTCTTT. Its translation is CASSFGQGETEAFF.

This clone was found once. The chain combines TRBV6-5 with TRBJ2-1; D is ambiguous. Germline V CDR1 and CDR2: MNHEY, SVGAGI. Trimming removed 4 bases from V and 0 bases from J, with 10 bases in between. The CDR3 is made up of 15 amino acids. The CDR3 DNA reads as TGTGCCAGCAGTTTAACAGAGAGCTCCTACAATGAGCAGTTCTTC. It encodes CASSLTESSYNEQFF.

The rearrangement links TRBV19 to TRBJ2-5, with 7 bases lining up with TRBD2. With V trimmed by 3 bases and J by 5 bases, 12 bases remained unmatched. The CDR3 loop spans 16 amino acids. CDR1 is LNHDA and CDR2 is SQIVND in the germline V gene (reference sequence). The CDR3 region is CASSIGGGRQWETQYF. For the CDR3, the DNA is TGTGCCAGTAGTATTGGTGGCGGGAGACAATGGGAGACCCAGTACTTC.

This chain links TRBV19 with TRBJ1-1; D uncertain. V lost 6 bases and J lost 1, with 6 bases in between. Germline V lookup: CDR1 LNHDA, CDR2 SQIVND (reference sequence). CDR3 length: 12 amino acids. The CDR3 nucleotides read TGTGCCAGTAGCCGACAGAACACTGAAGCTTTCTTT. It encodes CASSRQNTEAFF.

The chain employs TRBV27 and TRBJ1-6, with a tentative D call TRBD1 (5 bases). The germline gives CDR1 MNHEY, CDR2 SMNVEV (reference sequence). The CDR3 sequence is 14 residues long. V gave up 4 bases and J gave up 7 bases, with 11 bases separating them. The CDR3 DNA reads TGTGCCAGCAGTTCAGACAGCAGAAATTCACCCCTCCACTTT. Protein: CASSSDSRNSPLHF.

A few counts support this clone. The chain has TRBV11-2 and TRBJ1-6, with no clear D. Germline CDR1 SGHAT, CDR2 FQNNGV. The CDR3 runs to 15 residues. Between the trimmed V and J ends, which lost 0 bases and 6 bases, there was a span of 9 bases. The CDR3 region is CASSLEFSFNSPLHF. The CDR3 DNA is TGTGCCAGCAGCTTAGAGTTCAGCTTTAATTCACCCCTCCACTTT. Full variable domain (rest looked up from reference TRBV11-2 and TRBJ1-6): EAGVAQSPRYKIIEKRQSVAFWCNPISGHATLYWYQQILGQGPKLLIQFQNNGVVDDSQLPKDRFSAERLKGVDSTLKIQPAKLEDSAVYLCASSLEFSFNSPLHFGNGTRLTVT.

This clone has only a few counts. V is TRBV5-1 and J is TRBJ2-7, with D possibly matching TRBD1 (6 bases). Trimming removed 3 bases from V and 3 bases from J, with 10 bases in between. CDR3 length: 13 amino acids. CDR1 and CDR2 from the germline V gene are SGHRS and YFSETQ. CDR3 residues: CASSSWGHYEQYF. In DNA form, the CDR3 reads TGCGCCAGCAGCTCTTGGGGACACTACGAGCAGTACTTC.

This clone was counted a few times. The chain links TRBV6-1 to TRBJ1-1, with a tentative D call TRBD1 (6 bases). The CDR3 runs 16 residues. V was trimmed by 3 bases and J by 0 bases, leaving 14 bases between them. CDR1 and CDR2 from the germline V gene are MNHNS and SASEGT. The CDR3 coding sequence is TGTGCCAGCAGTGAGGCACAGGGAGGGATGAACACTGAAGCTTTCTTT. Its translation: CASSEAQGGMNTEAFF.

There are a few counts of this clone. J is TRBJ2-7 and V is TRBV7-8; no definite D call. The CDR3 is 12 residues long. In germline, CDR1 is SGHVS, CDR2 FQNEAQ. The V end was cut by 5 bases, the J end by 2 bases, with 7 bases between. CDR3 in amino acids: CASSLRPYEQYF. In nucleotides, the CDR3 is TGTGCCAGCAGCCTACGACCCTACGAGCAGTACTTC.

The J gene is TRBJ2-5, the V gene TRBV15; 10 nucleotides line up with TRBD1. V trimming: 6 bases; J trimming: 2 bases; junction bases outside the gene matches: 3. The germline CDR1 and CDR2 sequences are LNHNV and YYDKDF (reference sequence). The CDR3 contains 14 residues. This CDR3 is CATSRTGGQETQYF. The CDR3 DNA follows: TGTGCCACCAGTCGGACAGGGGGGCAAGAGACCCAGTACTTC.

The rearrangement links TRBV7-2 to TRBJ1-1; 9 bases match TRBD1. The CDR3 sequence is 15 residues long. Germline values: CDR1 SGHTA, CDR2 FQGNSA. V gave up 5 bases and J gave up 5 bases; unmatched junction bases: 9. DNA of the CDR3: TGTGCCAGCAGCCCCCACAGGGGGCTCGGAACTGAAGCTTTCTTT. It yields the protein CASSPHRGLGTEAFF.

This chain joins TRBV2 and TRBJ2-4; 11 bases match TRBD1. CDR1 SNHLY and CDR2 FYNNEI come from the germline V gene. The CDR3 sequence is 15 residues long. With 6 bases clipped from V and 1 base from J, the junction kept 2 bases outside the gene matches. The CDR3 sequence: CASSGQGAAKNIQYF. CDR3 DNA sequence: TGTGCCAGCAGCGGACAGGGGGCTGCCAAAAACATTCAGTACTTC.

The CDR3 DNA reads as TGCGCCAGCAGTTCGGGACAGGGAGTCATTGGCTACACCTTC. Amino acids: CASSSGQGVIGYTF. The chain carries TRBV5-1 and TRBJ1-2; TRBD1 matches at 9 bases. The trim removed 5 bases at V and 7 bases at J, leaving 9 bases unmatched. In germline, CDR1 is SGHRS, CDR2 YFSETQ. This CDR3 has 14 residues. The full variable domain, in which reference TRBV5-1 and TRBJ1-2 provide the parts outside the CDR3, is KAGVTQTPRYLIKTRGQQVTLSCSPISGHRSVSWYQQTPGQGLQFLFEYFSETQRNKGNFPGRFSGRQFSNSRSEMNVSTLELGDSALYLCASSSGQGVIGYTFGSGTRLTVV.

This clone was counted a few times. This rearrangement joins TRBV2 to TRBJ1-1; D gene uncertain. This CDR3 has 13 amino acids. The germline gives CDR1 SNHLY, CDR2 FYNNEI. V was trimmed by 5 bases and J by 1 base, leaving 8 bases between them. In nucleotides, the CDR3 is TGTGCCAGCAGTTGGGTGGAGAACACTGAAGCTTTCTTT. It translates to CASSWVENTEAFF.

In this sample, this clone turned up a few times. The rearrangement joins TRBV2 to TRBJ2-2; 8 nucleotides agree with TRBD1. The J segment lost 4 bases and the V segment lost 6 bases, leaving 10 bases of the junction unmatched. From germline, CDR1 is SNHLY and CDR2 FYNNEI. The length of the CDR3 is 16 residues. The CDR3 region has the DNA TGTGCCAGCAGAGGAGACAGGGGATTGAGCACCGGGGAGCTGTTTTTT. Amino acid sequence: CASRGDRGLSTGELFF.

The chain joins TRBV4-2 to TRBJ1-6; D remains ambiguous. The length of the CDR3 is 15 residues. Trimming shortened V by 1 base and J by 8 bases, and 12 bases separated the two germline ends. CDR1 is LGHNA, CDR2 YNFKEQ, per germline. The CDR3 is CASSQGEGRHSPLHF. DNA for the CDR3: TGTGCCAGCAGCCAAGGGGAAGGGAGACATTCACCCCTCCACTTT.